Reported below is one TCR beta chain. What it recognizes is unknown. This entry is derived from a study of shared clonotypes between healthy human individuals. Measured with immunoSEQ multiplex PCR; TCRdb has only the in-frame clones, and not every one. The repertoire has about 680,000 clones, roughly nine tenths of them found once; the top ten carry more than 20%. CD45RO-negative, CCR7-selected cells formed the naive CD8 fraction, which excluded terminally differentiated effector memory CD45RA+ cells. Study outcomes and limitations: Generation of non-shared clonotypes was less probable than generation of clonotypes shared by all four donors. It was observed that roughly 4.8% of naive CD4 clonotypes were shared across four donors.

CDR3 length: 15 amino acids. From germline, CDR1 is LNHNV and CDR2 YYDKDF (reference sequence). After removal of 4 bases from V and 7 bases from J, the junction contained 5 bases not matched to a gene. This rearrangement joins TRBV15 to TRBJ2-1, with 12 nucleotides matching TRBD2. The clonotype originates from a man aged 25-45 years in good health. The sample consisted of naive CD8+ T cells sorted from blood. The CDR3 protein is CATSNLAGGPNEQFF. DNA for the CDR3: TGTGCCACCAGCAACCTAGCGGGAGGGCCAAATGAGCAGTTCTTC.